This T cell receptor (beta chain) is from a study of regulatory T cells in long-lasting Graves disease. According to the study, TCR beta libraries were built with iRepertoire HTBI primers and CDR3-region Arm-PCR. TCRdb ran MiXCR on the multiplex PCR reads and lists one entry per CDR3 protein. The table has roughly 700,000 distinct CDR3 sequences, 30% seen once; the top ten hold under 55%. Notes on this clonotype: The antigen remains undetermined.

The CDR3 loop spans 12 amino acids. V was clipped by 6 bases and J by 7 bases, with 13 bases between them. CDR1 and CDR2 (germline): SGHTA, FQGNSA. Time point noted: persistent/refractory GD, antithyroid drugs over 5 years with positive TRAb. PBMCs provided the RNA from which the TCR library was made. General study results and limits: Newly diagnosed Graves' patients had higher TCR diversity than persistent ones. Tissue studied was limited to peripheral blood, excluding thyroid tissue.

V usage is TRBV7-2 and J usage is TRBJ2-7; D is uncertain. The sample in question was peripheral blood mononuclear cells (PBMCs), obtained when the disease was refractory, from a patient treated with antithyroid drugs. The receptor was isolated from a female donor with Graves disease. For the CDR3, the DNA is TGTGCCAGCAGTCGCCCTTATCGGGAGCAGTACTTC. As protein: CASSRPYREQYF.